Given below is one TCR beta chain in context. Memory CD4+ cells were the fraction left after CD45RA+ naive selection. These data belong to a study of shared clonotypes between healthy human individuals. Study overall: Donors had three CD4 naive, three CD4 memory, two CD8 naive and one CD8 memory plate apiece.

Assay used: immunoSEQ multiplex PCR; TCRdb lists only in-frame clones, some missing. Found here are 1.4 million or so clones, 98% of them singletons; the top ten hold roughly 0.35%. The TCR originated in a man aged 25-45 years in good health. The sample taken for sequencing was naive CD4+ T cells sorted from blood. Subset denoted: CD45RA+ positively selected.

The CDR3 bases are TGCGCCAGCAGCCAAGATGGTGGGGGAAGCAATCAGCCCCAGCATTTT. This codes for CASSQDGGGSNQPQHF. The chain couples TRBV4-3 to TRBJ1-5; D is perhaps TRBD1 (5 bases). Germline V gene data show CDR1 as LGHNA and CDR2 as YSLEER. The CDR3 has 16 residues. The germline V and J ends were trimmed by 0 bases and 1 base, with 10 bases remaining between them.